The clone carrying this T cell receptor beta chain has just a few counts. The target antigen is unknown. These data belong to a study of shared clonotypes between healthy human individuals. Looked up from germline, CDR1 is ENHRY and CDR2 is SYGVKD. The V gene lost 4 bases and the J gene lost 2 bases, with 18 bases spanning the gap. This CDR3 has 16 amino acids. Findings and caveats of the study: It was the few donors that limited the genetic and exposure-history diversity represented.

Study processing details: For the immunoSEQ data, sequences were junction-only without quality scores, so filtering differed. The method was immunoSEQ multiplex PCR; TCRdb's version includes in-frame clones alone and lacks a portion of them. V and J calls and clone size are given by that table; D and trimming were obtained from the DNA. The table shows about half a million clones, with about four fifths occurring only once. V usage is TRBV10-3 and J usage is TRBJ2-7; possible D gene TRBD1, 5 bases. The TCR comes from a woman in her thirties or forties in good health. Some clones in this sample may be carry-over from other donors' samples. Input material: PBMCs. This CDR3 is CAISAGPRESTYEQYF. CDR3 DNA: TGTGCCATCAGTGCGGGTCCCAGGGAAAGTACCTACGAGCAGTACTTC.